One and the same sample provided the 11 T cell receptor beta chains below, sequenced in a study of OX40 agonist ivuxolimab in advanced cancers. The library came from the immunoSEQ multiplex PCR assay. Entries here come from immuneACCESS through TCRdb and include only in-frame sequences with V and J called. Some clones fail to appear in such tables; in the studies checked, an unresolved V gene covers under half of the shortfall, and the cause of the remainder is unknown. This sample has 60,000 to 70,000 clones in its table, and 89% of those were observed once. Together, the top ten hold 12% of the sample. Specimen: CD4+ or CD8+ T cells sorted from blood, collected in a trial of the OX40 agonist ivuxolimab. The receptor set was obtained from an adult with an advanced solid tumor such as melanoma, head and neck, liver or kidney cancer.

The chain recombines TRBV9 with TRBJ2-1; possibly TRBD2 for D (6 bases). Germline lookup yields CDR1 SGDLS and CDR2 YYNGEE. The V and J ends lost 5 bases and 6 bases respectively, with 15 bases between them. The CDR3 has 14 amino acids. The DNA of the CDR3 is TGTGCCAGCAGTGACGGGGGATCCGTCAATGAGCAGTTCTTC. It yields the protein CASSDGGSVNEQFF.

The chain joins TRBV5-4 to TRBJ2-1; TRBD1 agrees at 10 bases. This CDR3 is 16 amino acids long. Germline-derived CDR1 and CDR2 are SGHNT and YYREEE (reference sequence). V lost 3 bases to trimming and J lost 8 bases; unmatched junction nucleotides: 11. In DNA, the CDR3 is TGTGCCAGCAGCTCAGACAGGGGGCTAGAGGTCTATGAGCAGTTCTTC. Translated: CASSSDRGLEVYEQFF.

This rearrangement joins TRBV27 to TRBJ1-1, with D maybe TRBD1 (5 bases). Germline CDR1 MNHEY, CDR2 SMNVEV (reference sequence). V was shortened by 3 bases and J by 4 bases, with 9 bases between the two germline ends. CDR3 length: 13 residues. CDR3 sequence reads: CASSLARVTEAFF. As DNA, the CDR3 is TGTGCCAGCAGTTTGGCCAGGGTCACTGAAGCTTTCTTT.

The V gene is TRBV9, the J gene TRBJ2-5; perhaps TRBD2 as D (7 bases). The V and J ends lost 7 bases and 4 bases respectively, with 14 bases between them. This CDR3 is 13 amino acids long. The germline CDR1 and CDR2 sequences are SGDLS and YYNGEE. The CDR3 region has the DNA TGTGCCAGCGATAAGGGGGAGGGAGAGACCCAGTACTTC. It specifies CASDKGEGETQYF.

This sequence joins TRBV5-1 and TRBJ2-7; D possibly corresponds to TRBD2 (6 bases). The CDR3 extends over 16 amino acids. CDR1 is SGHRS and CDR2 is YFSETQ in the germline V gene. Trimming cost V 0 bases and J 0 bases, with 13 bases left between them. The CDR3 loop reads CASSLEGTASSYEQYF. In nucleotides, the CDR3 is TGCGCCAGCAGCTTGGAGGGGACTGCTAGCTCCTACGAGCAGTACTTC.

The chain links TRBV7-9 to TRBJ1-2; a weak D match, TRBD1 (6 bases). V lost 5 bases, J lost 8 bases, and 18 bases lay in between. Germline CDR1 and CDR2: SEHNR and FQNEAQ (reference sequence). The length of the CDR3 is 14 residues. CDR3 DNA: TGTGCCAGCAGCGACGGACGGACAGAAGGGGGCTACACCTTC. As protein: CASSDGRTEGGYTF.

This rearrangement joins TRBV4-1 to TRBJ2-7, with 7 positions matching TRBD1. CDR1 and CDR2 from the germline V gene are MGHRA and YSYEKL. This CDR3 is 14 amino acids long. V shed 4 bases, J shed 3 bases, and the junction held 6 bases outside the gene matches. The CDR3 DNA reads TGCGCCAGCAGCCTACGACAGGGTATCTACGAGCAGTACTTC. It codes for CASSLRQGIYEQYF.

This chain joins TRBV27 and TRBJ1-5, with D tentatively TRBD1 (5 bases). Germline loops: CDR1 MNHEY, CDR2 SMNVEV (reference sequence). The V end lost 1 base, the J end lost 5 bases, and 9 bases lay between the germline ends. The CDR3 is 14 residues long. In DNA form, the CDR3 reads TGTGCCAGCAGTTTATTAGGGACGGATCAGCCCCAGCATTTT. Protein product: CASSLLGTDQPQHF.

This chain connects TRBV28 to TRBJ2-7, with D possibly TRBD2 on 5 matching bases. V lost 7 bases and J 5 bases, leaving 15 bases between the germline ends. Germline assignment: CDR1 MDHEN and CDR2 SYDVKM. This CDR3 region has 13 residues. In DNA form, the CDR3 reads TGTGCCAGCAAGGCTAGCATTATCGACGAGCAGTACTTC. Encoded protein: CASKASIIDEQYF.

The chain uses TRBV10-3 and TRBJ2-7, with TRBD1 matching 10 bases. V lost 6 bases and J lost 7; bases outside the gene matches: 9. Germline assignment: CDR1 ENHRY and CDR2 SYGVKD. The CDR3 runs 14 residues. The CDR3 is CAIREGTGVGEQYF. In DNA form, the CDR3 reads TGTGCCATCAGGGAAGGGACAGGGGTTGGGGAGCAGTACTTC.

V and J are TRBV18 and TRBJ2-5; possibly TRBD2 for D (6 bases). V dropped 3 bases and J dropped 3 bases, with 8 bases sitting between them. The CDR3 runs to 13 residues. Germline CDR1 and CDR2: KGHSH and LQKENI. The CDR3 DNA reads TGTGCCAGCTCACCTTGGGGGGAAGAGACCCAGTACTTC. Protein sequence: CASSPWGEETQYF.